This T cell receptor (beta chain) was retrieved from a study of PD-1 blockade in classical Hodgkin lymphoma. Trimming removed 2 bases at V and 0 bases at J, with 5 bases between. The CDR3 is made up of 13 amino acids. CDR1 is GTSNPN, CDR2 SVGIG, per germline (reference sequence). The data were produced by immunoSEQ multiplex PCR, yet TCRdb's version contains in-frame clones alone and is incomplete. The table records about 25,000 clones, 75% to 90% of them present only once. Time point meaning: cycle 4 day 1 (C4D1), after around six weeks of nivolumab. All patients relapsed after autologous stem cell transplantation, and brentuximab vedotin exposure varied. With magnetic negative selection, CD4+ T cells were purified from PBMCs that had been thawed. With regard to this clone: This specimen includes other DNA sequences encoding the same CDR3.

Sequenced material: CD4+ T cells from blood, taken before the fourth cycle of nivolumab. The J gene is TRBJ1-5, the V gene TRBV30; no reliable D call. This receptor was identified in a human donor with classical Hodgkin lymphoma. Here the CDR3 reads CAWSTDSNQPQHF. CDR3 nucleotide sequence: TGTGCCTGGAGTACTGATAGCAATCAGCCCCAGCATTTT.